This T cell receptor (beta chain) comes out of a study of read filtering for tumor transcriptome and immune sequencing. The overall study: Among patients, roughly 17 were male and more than 12 female, aged about 47 to 85 (mean about 70).

The library was built from about 400 ng RNA with molecular barcoded adaptors for alpha/delta and beta/gamma chains. MiXCR, applied by TCRdb to the reads, yields one record per CDR3 protein. The sample consists of over 50,000 distinct CDR3 sequences, roughly a fifth of them appearing once. This clonotype has at least ten counts. The CDR3 spans 13 residues. Germline-derived CDR1 and CDR2 are DFQATT and SNEGSKA (reference sequence). Sequences were obtained from a population of CD138-negative cells sorted from bone marrow. The TCR sequence derives from a donor over 35 with multiple myeloma. The chain joins TRBV20-1 to TRBJ1-4; 7 nucleotides align to TRBD1. The CDR3 coding sequence is TGCAGCCTACAAACCGGGACAGATGAAAAACTGTTTTTT. Translating it yields CSLQTGTDEKLFF.